A selection of T cell receptor beta chains follows, all from one sample in a study of B cell selection in AIRE deficiency. Data came from immunoSEQ multiplex PCR; TCRdb stores just in-frame clones and leaves some out. Of about 24,000 clones listed, around 96% were seen once; the top ten hold roughly 0.16%. The sample was CD4+CD127+ conventional T cells sorted from PBMCs. These receptors originate from a human donor in good health. Each CDR3 is given without its conserved first and last residue. Size tells how often a clone was seen (once, few, many) or the class of an expanded clone, and some rows leave it out.

v_call,j_call,clone_size,cdr3_aa
TRBV6-1,TRBJ2-2,.,ASRVRVDTGELF
TRBV11-2,TRBJ2-5,.,ASSLDHSGLAGGPQETQY
TRBV5-1,TRBJ2-1,.,ASSLPEYNEQF
TRBV19,TRBJ1-1,.,ASSIVQGGTEAF
TRBV28,TRBJ1-1,.,ASSDEMNTEAF
TRBV2,TRBJ1-2,.,ASSKDRVDYGYT
TRBV18,TRBJ1-1,once,ASSPRDSAILNTEAF
TRBV30,TRBJ2-1,.,AWSSYQLYNEQF
TRBV5-1,TRBJ2-3,.,ASSWYRGEDTQY
TRBV27,TRBJ1-2,once,ASSYTGGKYGYT
TRBV19,TRBJ2-1,.,ASHDPGTSGGGRNEQF
TRBV6-5,TRBJ2-7,.,ASSYSRQDEQY
TRBV19,TRBJ2-1,.,ASSPSSPGVGSYNEQF
TRBV6-5,TRBJ2-3,once,ASSYPGSGTQY
TRBV9,TRBJ2-5,.,ASSVGGSQETQY
TRBV28,TRBJ2-7,.,ASSGDSYNYEQY
TRBV12-5,TRBJ2-5,.,ASGLSGGETQY
TRBV10-3,TRBJ2-5,once,AISEQANQETQY
TRBV14,TRBJ2-3,.,ASSVAIGGDTQY
TRBV10-3,TRBJ2-5,.,AIRGAGSRRETQY
TRBV10-3,TRBJ1-1,.,ATRTGGMNTEAF
TRBV19,TRBJ2-2,once,ATKVQGAATGELF
TRBV6-6,TRBJ2-7,.,ASSYGRAYEQY
TRBV9,TRBJ1-3,.,ASSVGPGYSGNTIY
TRBV28,TRBJ1-4,.,ASSLSGGGEKLF
TRBV6-5,TRBJ1-2,.,ASSGAYGYT
TRBV28,TRBJ2-7,once,ATHPGQGAHEQY
TRBV6-5,TRBJ1-6,.,ASSSTGYNSPLH
TRBV6-5,TRBJ1-1,few,ASSYSKGKAF
TRBV9,TRBJ2-5,.,ASSYRDSQETQY
TRBV6-6,TRBJ1-3,.,ASSYVETYSGNTIY
TRBV10-3,TRBJ1-6,few,AIRTGVGNSPLH
TRBV27,TRBJ2-7,few,ASSYLEQY
TRBV5-6,TRBJ2-7,.,ASSLGTTTYEQY
TRBV5-4,TRBJ2-2,.,ASSAIGVGGTGELF
TRBV18,TRBJ2-7,.,ASSPASYEQY
TRBV18,TRBJ1-5,.,ASSPRIIGTGSGWANQPQH
TRBV2,TRBJ1-4,.,ASSGMRTNEKLF
TRBV11-3,TRBJ2-1,.,ASSLARRGENGEQF
TRBV19,TRBJ2-4,.,ASSSWGGGSAKNIQY
TRBV9,TRBJ2-7,.,ASSTGQGIAYEQY
TRBV27,TRBJ2-7,.,ASSLRQGATYEQY
TRBV6-5,TRBJ1-1,.,ASSYEMTGEAF
TRBV6-5,TRBJ1-2,few,ASSYSGRVEGYT
TRBV14,TRBJ2-7,.,ASSLGTGGFYEQY
TRBV6-6,TRBJ1-3,.,ASSGLTGTSGNTIY
TRBV28,TRBJ1-2,.,ASTPGQGYGSNYGYT
TRBV23-1,TRBJ2-2,.,ASSQSETGTGELF
TRBV5-8,TRBJ1-5,.,ASSSGTDPNQPQH